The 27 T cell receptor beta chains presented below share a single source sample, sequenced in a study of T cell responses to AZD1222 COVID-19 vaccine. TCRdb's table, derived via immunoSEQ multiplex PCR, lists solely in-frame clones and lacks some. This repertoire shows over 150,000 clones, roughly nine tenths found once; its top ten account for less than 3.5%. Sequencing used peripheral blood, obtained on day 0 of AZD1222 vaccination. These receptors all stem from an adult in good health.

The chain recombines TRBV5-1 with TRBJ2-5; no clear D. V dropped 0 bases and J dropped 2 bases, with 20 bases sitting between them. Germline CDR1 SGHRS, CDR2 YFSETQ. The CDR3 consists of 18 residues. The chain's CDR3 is CASSLVGDSKMGQETQYF. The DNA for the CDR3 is TGCGCCAGCAGCTTGGTTGGTGATTCCAAAATGGGGCAAGAGACCCAGTACTTC. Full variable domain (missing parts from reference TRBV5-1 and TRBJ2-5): KAGVTQTPRYLIKTRGQQVTLSCSPISGHRSVSWYQQTPGQGLQFLFEYFSETQRNKGNFPGRFSGRQFSNSRSEMNVSTLELGDSALYLCASSLVGDSKMGQETQYFGPGTRLLVL.

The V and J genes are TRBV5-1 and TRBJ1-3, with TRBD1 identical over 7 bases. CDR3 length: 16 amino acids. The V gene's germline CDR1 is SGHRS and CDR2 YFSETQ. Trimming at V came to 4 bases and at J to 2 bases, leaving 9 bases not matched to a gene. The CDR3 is CASSARQGTAGNTIYF. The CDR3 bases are TGCGCCAGCAGCGCCCGACAGGGAACGGCTGGAAACACCATATATTTT.

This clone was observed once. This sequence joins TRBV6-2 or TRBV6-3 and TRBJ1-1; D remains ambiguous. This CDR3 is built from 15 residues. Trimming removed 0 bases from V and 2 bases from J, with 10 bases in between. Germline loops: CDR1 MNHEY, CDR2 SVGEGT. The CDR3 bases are TGTGCCAGCAGTTACTCGACCGGGAGAAACACTGAAGCTTTCTTT. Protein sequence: CASSYSTGRNTEAFF.

CDR3 DNA: TGTGCCAGCAGCTCTGGTGAGGCGAACACTGAAGCTTTCTTT. Its protein is CASSSGEANTEAFF. This chain uses TRBV5-4 with TRBJ1-1; unclear D gene. This CDR3 region has 14 residues. The V end lost 3 bases, the J end lost 1 base, and 10 bases lay between the germline ends. CDR1 is SGHNT and CDR2 is YYREEE in the germline V gene (reference sequence).

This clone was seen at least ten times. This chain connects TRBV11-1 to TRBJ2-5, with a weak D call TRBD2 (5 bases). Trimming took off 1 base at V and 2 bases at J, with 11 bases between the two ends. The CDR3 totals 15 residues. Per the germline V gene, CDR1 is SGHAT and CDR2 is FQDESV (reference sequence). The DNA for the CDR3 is TGTGCCAGCAGCTTAGGCCTTTTAGCGCAAGAGACCCAGTACTTC. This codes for CASSLGLLAQETQYF.

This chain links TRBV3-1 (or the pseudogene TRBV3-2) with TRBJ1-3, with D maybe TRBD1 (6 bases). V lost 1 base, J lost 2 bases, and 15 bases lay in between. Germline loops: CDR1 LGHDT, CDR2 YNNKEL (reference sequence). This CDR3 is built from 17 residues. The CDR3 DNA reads TGTGCCAGCAGCCAAGCTCGATCCGGGACAACTGGAAACACCATATATTTT. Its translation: CASSQARSGTTGNTIYF.

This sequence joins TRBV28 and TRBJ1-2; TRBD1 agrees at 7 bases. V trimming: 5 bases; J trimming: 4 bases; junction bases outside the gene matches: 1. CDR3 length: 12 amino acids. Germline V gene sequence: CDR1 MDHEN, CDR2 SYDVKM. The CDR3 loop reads CASSRDSYGYTF. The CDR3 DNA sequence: TGTGCCAGCAGTAGGGACAGCTATGGCTACACCTTC.

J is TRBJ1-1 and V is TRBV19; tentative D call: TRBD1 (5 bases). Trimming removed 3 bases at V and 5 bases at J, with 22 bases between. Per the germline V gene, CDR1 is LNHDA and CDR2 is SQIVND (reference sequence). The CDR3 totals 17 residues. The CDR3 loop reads CASSMPPAGRGRTEAFF. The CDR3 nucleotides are TGTGCCAGTAGTATGCCCCCGGCGGGTCGGGGGAGAACTGAAGCTTTCTTT.

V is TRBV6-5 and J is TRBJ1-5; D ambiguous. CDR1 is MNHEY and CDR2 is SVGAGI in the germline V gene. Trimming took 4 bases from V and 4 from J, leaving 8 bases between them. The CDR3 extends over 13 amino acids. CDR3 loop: CASSLQRNQPQHF. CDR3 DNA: TGTGCCAGCAGTTTACAGCGGAATCAGCCCCAGCATTTT.

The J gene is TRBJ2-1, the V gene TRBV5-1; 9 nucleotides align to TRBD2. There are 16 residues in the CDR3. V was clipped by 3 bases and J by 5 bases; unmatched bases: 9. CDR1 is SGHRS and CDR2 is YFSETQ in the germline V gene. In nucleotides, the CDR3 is TGCGCCAGCAGCTGGACCGCTGCGGGGGGGAACAATGAGCAGTTCTTC. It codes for CASSWTAAGGNNEQFF.

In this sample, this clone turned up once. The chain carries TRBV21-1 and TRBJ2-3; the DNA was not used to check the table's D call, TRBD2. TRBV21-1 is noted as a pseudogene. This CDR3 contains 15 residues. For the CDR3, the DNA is TGTGCCAGCAGCAAGGAGGGCTCAAGCACAGATACGCAGTATTTT. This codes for CASSKEGSSTDTQYF.

In DNA, the CDR3 is TGCGCCAGCAGCTTGGACCCATCAGACAGGGGCTACACCTTC. Protein product: CASSLDPSDRGYTF. V is TRBV5-1 and J is TRBJ1-2, with a weak D call TRBD1 (6 bases). This CDR3 has 14 amino acids. Germline CDR1 SGHRS, CDR2 YFSETQ. The V end lost 0 bases, the J end lost 8 bases, and 14 bases lay between the germline ends.

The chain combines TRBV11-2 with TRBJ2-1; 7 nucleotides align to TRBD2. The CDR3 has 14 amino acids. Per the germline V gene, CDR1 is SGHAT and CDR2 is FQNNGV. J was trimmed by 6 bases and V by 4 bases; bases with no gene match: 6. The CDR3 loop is CASSSPRTSNEQFF. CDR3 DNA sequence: TGTGCCAGCAGCTCTCCCCGGACTAGCAATGAGCAGTTCTTC.

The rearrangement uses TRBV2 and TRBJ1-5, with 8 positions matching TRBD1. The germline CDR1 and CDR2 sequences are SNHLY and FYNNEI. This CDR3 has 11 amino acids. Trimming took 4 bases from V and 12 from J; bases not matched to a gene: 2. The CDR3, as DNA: TGTGCCAGCAGTGGAACAGGGGGCCAGCATTTT. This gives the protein CASSGTGGQHF. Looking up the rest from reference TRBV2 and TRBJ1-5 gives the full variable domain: EPEVTQTPSHQVTQMGQEVILRCVPISNHLYFYWYRQILGQKVEFLVSFYNNEISEKSEIFDDQFSVERPDGSNFTLKIRSTKLEDSAMYFCASSGTGGQHFGDGTRLSIL.

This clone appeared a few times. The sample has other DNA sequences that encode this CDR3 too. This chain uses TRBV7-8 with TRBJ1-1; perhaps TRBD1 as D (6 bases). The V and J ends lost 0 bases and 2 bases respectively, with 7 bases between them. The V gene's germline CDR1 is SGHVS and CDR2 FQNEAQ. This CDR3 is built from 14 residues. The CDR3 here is CASSLAGGNTEAFF. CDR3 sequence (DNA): TGTGCCAGCAGCTTAGCAGGGGGTAACACTGAAGCTTTCTTT.

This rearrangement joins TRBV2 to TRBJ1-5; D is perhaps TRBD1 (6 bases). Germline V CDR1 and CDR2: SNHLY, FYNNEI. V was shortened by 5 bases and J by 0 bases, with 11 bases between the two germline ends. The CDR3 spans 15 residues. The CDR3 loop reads CASSYRDYSNQPQHF. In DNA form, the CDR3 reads TGTGCCAGCAGTTACAGGGATTATAGCAATCAGCCCCAGCATTTT.

The CDR3 sequence: CASSPRGQFF. The CDR3 DNA reads TGTGCCAGCAGCCCCCGTGGGCAGTTCTTC. This chain links TRBV7-9 with TRBJ2-1; D is uncertain. CDR1 and CDR2 from the germline V gene are SEHNR and FQNEAQ (reference sequence). The CDR3 runs to 10 residues. V was clipped by 5 bases and J by 12 bases, with 8 bases between them.

CDR3 nucleotide sequence: TGCGCCAGCAGCCAAGCGGCTAGCGGGGGCCCAATAGATACGCAGTATTTT. This gives the protein CASSQAASGGPIDTQYF. V is TRBV4-3 and J is TRBJ2-3; 10 positions agree with TRBD2. CDR3 size: 17 residues. The V segment lost 1 base and the J segment 5 bases; nucleotides outside the gene matches: 9. The germline gives CDR1 LGHNA, CDR2 YSLEER.

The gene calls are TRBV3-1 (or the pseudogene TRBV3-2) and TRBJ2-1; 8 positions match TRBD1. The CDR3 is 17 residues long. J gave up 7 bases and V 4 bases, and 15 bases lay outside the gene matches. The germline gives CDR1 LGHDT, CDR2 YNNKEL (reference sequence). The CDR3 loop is CASSPTQGASPRNEQFF. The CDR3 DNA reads TGTGCCAGCAGCCCCACCCAGGGGGCCTCCCCAAGGAATGAGCAGTTCTTC.

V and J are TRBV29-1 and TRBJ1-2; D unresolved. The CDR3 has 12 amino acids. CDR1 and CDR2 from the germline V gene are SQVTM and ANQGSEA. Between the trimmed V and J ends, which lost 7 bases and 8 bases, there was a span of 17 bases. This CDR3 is CSAEPGNGGYTF. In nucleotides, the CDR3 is TGCAGCGCCGAGCCGGGGAATGGGGGCTACACCTTC.

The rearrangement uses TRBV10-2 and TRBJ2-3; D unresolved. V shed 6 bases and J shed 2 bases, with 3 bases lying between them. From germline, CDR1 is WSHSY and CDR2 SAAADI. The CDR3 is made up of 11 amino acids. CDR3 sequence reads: CASRATDTQYF. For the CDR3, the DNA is TGCGCCAGCAGGGCCACAGATACGCAGTATTTT.

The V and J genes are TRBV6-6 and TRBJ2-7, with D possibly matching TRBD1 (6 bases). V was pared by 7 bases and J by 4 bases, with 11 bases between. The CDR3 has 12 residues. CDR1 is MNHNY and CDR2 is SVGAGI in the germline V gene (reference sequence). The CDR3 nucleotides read TGTGCCAGCAAACCCACAGGGTACGAGCAGTACTTC. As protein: CASKPTGYEQYF.

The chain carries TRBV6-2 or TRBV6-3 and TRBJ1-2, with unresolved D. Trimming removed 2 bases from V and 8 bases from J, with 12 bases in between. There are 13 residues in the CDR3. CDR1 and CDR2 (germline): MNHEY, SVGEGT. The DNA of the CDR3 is TGTGCCAGCAGTTACACCAACGGGAGGGGCTACACCTTC. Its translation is CASSYTNGRGYTF.

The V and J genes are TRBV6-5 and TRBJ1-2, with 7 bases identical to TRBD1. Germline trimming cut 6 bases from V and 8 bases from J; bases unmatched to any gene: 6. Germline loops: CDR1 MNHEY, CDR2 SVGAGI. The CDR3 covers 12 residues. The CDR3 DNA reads TGTGCCAGCAGGGCAGGGGGAGGAGGCTACACCTTC. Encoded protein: CASRAGGGGYTF.

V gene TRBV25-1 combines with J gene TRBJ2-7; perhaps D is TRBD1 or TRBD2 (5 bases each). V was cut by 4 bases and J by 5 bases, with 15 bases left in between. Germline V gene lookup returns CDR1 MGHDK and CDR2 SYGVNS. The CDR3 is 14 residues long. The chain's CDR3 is CASSAGTRSHEQYF. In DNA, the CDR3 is TGTGCCAGCAGTGCCGGGACCCGGAGCCACGAGCAGTACTTC.

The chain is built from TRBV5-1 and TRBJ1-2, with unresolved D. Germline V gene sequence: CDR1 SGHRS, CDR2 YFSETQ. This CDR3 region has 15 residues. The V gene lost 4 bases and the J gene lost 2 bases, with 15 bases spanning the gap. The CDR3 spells CASSPTPGSNYGYTF. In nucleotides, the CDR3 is TGCGCCAGCAGCCCGACCCCGGGTTCCAACTATGGCTACACCTTC.

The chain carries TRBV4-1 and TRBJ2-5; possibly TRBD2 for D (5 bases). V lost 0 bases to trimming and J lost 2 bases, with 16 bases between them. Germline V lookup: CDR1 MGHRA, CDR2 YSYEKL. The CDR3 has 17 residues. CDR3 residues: CASSQDRSGPIQETQYF. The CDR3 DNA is TGCGCCAGCAGCCAAGATCGGAGCGGCCCAATTCAAGAGACCCAGTACTTC.